This T cell receptor (beta chain) was recorded in a study of blood T cell repertoires in COVID-19. The method was immunoSEQ multiplex PCR; TCRdb's version includes in-frame clones alone and lacks a portion of them. The sample has 200,000 to 250,000 clones, about 83% seen once; the top ten hold under 3%. CDR3 length: 14 amino acids. Germline V gene lookup returns CDR1 LNHDA and CDR2 SQIVND (reference sequence). The ends were cut back, 5 bases at V and 3 bases at J, with 13 bases in the middle. The source is a man between 45 and 60 years old with active or convalescent COVID-19. The chain carries TRBV19 and TRBJ1-1, with D perhaps matching TRBD1 (6 bases). Material: peripheral blood. The CDR3, as DNA: TGTGCCAGTAGTCAACAGGGAGGGGACACTGAAGCTTTCTTT. Amino acids: CASSQQGGDTEAFF.